This T cell receptor (beta chain) stems from a study of CD8 T cells in ankylosing spondylitis. A single record per CDR3 protein comes from TCRdb applying MiXCR to the 5' RACE reads. The sample gives about 240,000 distinct CDR3 sequences, approximately 9% of which show up once; nearly 7% is in the top ten. J gave up 7 bases and V 5 bases, and 9 bases lay outside the gene matches. Germline V gives CDR1 SGHNT, CDR2 YENEEA. The CDR3 extends over 15 amino acids. This clonotype was counted at least ten times. The chain employs TRBV11-3 and TRBJ2-1, with 9 bases fitting TRBD2. The sequence came from a male donor with ankylosing spondylitis or in good health (not recorded which). Sequencing was performed on blood, either unsorted or a sorted T cell fraction (not recorded which). The CDR3 reads CASSHTGTSSNEQFF. In DNA, the CDR3 is TGTGCCAGCAGCCACACCGGGACTAGCAGTAATGAGCAGTTCTTC.